The rows below give T cell receptor beta chains drawn from one sample of a study of cytomegalovirus exposure and HLA in healthy donors. This table comes from immunoSEQ multiplex PCR, and its TCRdb copy is limited to in-frame clones, with some not included. This table holds over 60,000 clones, roughly 82% found once. Sequenced sample: PBMCs. These receptors were taken from a man in his 70s in good health and CMV-seronegative. Each CDR3 is given with its conserved first and last residue. The D gene is left open where the match is weak. Not all rows give a size; the values are once, few, many and, for expanded clones, a class.

TRBJ2-3,-,TRBV10-2,once,TGCGCCAGCAGTGACGCTAGCTCCGAGGGCACAGATACGCAGTATTTT,CASSDASSEGTDTQYF
TRBJ2-7,TRBD2,TRBV5-1,few,TGCGCCAGCAGCACGATTAGCGGGAGCTCCTACGAGCAGTACTTC,CASSTISGSSYEQYF
TRBJ1-5,TRBD1,TRBV29-1,-,TGCAGCGTTCGCGGGCAGGGGGTGGATCAGCCCCAGCATTTT,CSVRGQGVDQPQHF
TRBJ2-2,-,TRBV5-1,-,TGCGCCAGCAGCTTGGAGGGGGACCCCGTCACCGGGGAGCTGTTTTTT,CASSLEGDPVTGELFF
TRBJ2-7,-,TRBV6-1,-,TGTGCCAGCAGTGAAGTGGGGGCCTCCTACGAGCAGTACTTC,CASSEVGASYEQYF
TRBJ2-7,TRBD2,TRBV27,-,TGTGCCAGCGGCCGAAGGGGACTAGTTACCGAGCAGTACTTC,CASGRRGLVTEQYF
TRBJ2-5,-,TRBV4-1,once,TGCGCCAGCAGCCAAGTCAGCGGCCAAGAGACCCAGTACTTC,CASSQVSGQETQYF
TRBJ2-5,TRBD1,TRBV7-2,-,TGTGCCAGCAGCCCCCACAGGGGGGATGGGACCCAGTACTTC,CASSPHRGDGTQYF
TRBJ2-5,TRBD2,TRBV7-2,-,TGTGCCAGCAGTTCTAGCGGGCTTAGGGAGACCCAGTACTTC,CASSSSGLRETQYF
TRBJ2-7,TRBD1,TRBV15,-,TGTGCCACCAGCAGGGCTACAGGGGGGTACGAGCAGTACTTC,CATSRATGGYEQYF
TRBJ2-7,TRBD1,TRBV19,-,TGTGCCAGTAGCAAGACGGGACAGGGTCCCTACGAGCAGTACTTC,CASSKTGQGPYEQYF
TRBJ2-3,-,TRBV7-8,-,TGTGCCAGCAGCTTAGGTGCTCGTAGCAGCACAGATACGCAGTATTTT,CASSLGARSSTDTQYF
TRBJ2-1,-,TRBV7-2,-,TGTGCCAGCAGCTTAGCGGTGGGTGGGCGAGTTCTCTACTACAATGAGCAGTTCTTC,CASSLAVGGRVLYYNEQFF
TRBJ2-7,TRBD1,TRBV5-1,-,TGCGCCAGCAGAAGGGACAGGGGAGCCTGCGAGCAGTACTTC,CASRRDRGACEQYF
TRBJ1-4,-,TRBV12-2,-,TGTGCAAGTCGCCCCGGGACAACAAAGGGGGAAAAACTGTTTTTT,CASRPGTTKGEKLFF
TRBJ2-2,TRBD2,TRBV7-2,-,TGTGCCAGCACCCCGGGACTAGCGGGGGGGAACACCGGGGAGCTGTTTTTT,CASTPGLAGGNTGELFF
TRBJ2-2,-,TRBV6-5,-,TGTGCCAGCAAGGGGCGGCAGAACACCGGGGAGCTGTTTTTT,CASKGRQNTGELFF
TRBJ1-1,-,TRBV27,-,TGTGCCAGCAGTTTATGGGGCCCTCGGGACACTGAAGCTTTCTTT,CASSLWGPRDTEAFF
TRBJ1-1,-,TRBV27,-,TGTGCCAGCAGTTTTTCCGACACGAACACTGAAGCTTTCTTT,CASSFSDTNTEAFF
TRBJ2-7,-,TRBV7-6,-,TGTGCCAGCAGCCCGTCGGTTGCGCGGGCGAGCTCCTACGAGCAGTACTTC,CASSPSVARASSYEQYF
TRBJ2-5,-,TRBV7-2,-,TGTGCCAGCAGTTTCAGAGGGGAGACCCAGTACTTC,CASSFRGETQYF
TRBJ1-2,TRBD1,TRBV5-6,few,TGTGCCAGCAGCTTATCCCGCAGGGGGCATGGCTACACCTTC,CASSLSRRGHGYTF
TRBJ2-3,TRBD2,TRBV7-2,-,TGTGCCAGCAGCTTCTATACTAGCGGGAGTTTCGATACGCAGTATTTT,CASSFYTSGSFDTQYF
TRBJ1-6,-,TRBV10-3,-,TGTGCCATCAGTGAGTCCTTCCTTTATTCACCCCTCCACTTT,CAISESFLYSPLHF
TRBJ2-1,TRBD2,TRBV5-1,-,TGCGCCAGCGGAAGCCAGGGACTAGCGGGAGATGAGCAGTTCTTC,CASGSQGLAGDEQFF
TRBJ2-5,TRBD2,TRBV14,-,TGTGCCAGCAGCCCTGATTGGACTAGCGGGACCCAGTACTTC,CASSPDWTSGTQYF
TRBJ2-5,TRBD1,TRBV5-1,-,TGCGCCAGCAGCACCGGGACAGCTCCCCAAGAGACCCAGTACTTC,CASSTGTAPQETQYF
TRBJ2-7,TRBD1,TRBV7-9,few,TGTTCCAGCAGCTCCTTGGGACAGGGGGCGTTGGAGCAGTACTTC,CSSSSLGQGALEQYF
TRBJ1-1,TRBD1,TRBV7-2,-,TGTGCCAGCAGCCCCCGGGGGGGGAGGACAGGCGAAGCTTTCTTT,CASSPRGGRTGEAFF
TRBJ2-3,TRBD2,TRBV7-8,-,TGTGCCAGCAGCCCGCCGAAGCGGGAGGGCCGGGATACGCAGTATTTT,CASSPPKREGRDTQYF
TRBJ2-5,-,TRBV9,-,TGTGCCAGCAGCTCAAGGAGGGGTCCCCAAGAGACCCAGTACTTC,CASSSRRGPQETQYF
TRBJ1-2,TRBD1,TRBV19,-,TGTGCCAGTAGTACGGACAGGGGGCGATCTGGCTACACCTTC,CASSTDRGRSGYTF
TRBJ1-5,-,TRBV2,-,TGTGCCAGCACCGGATCGGCAGGGTGGGGCAATCAGCCCCAGCATTTT,CASTGSAGWGNQPQHF
TRBJ2-7,-,TRBV27,-,TGTGCCAGCAGTTTTGGGCCGATGCCCTACGAGCAGTACTTC,CASSFGPMPYEQYF
TRBJ1-2,TRBD1,TRBV2,-,TGTGCCAGCAAGGGGACAGACTTCCCCCGGTATGGCTACACCTTC,CASKGTDFPRYGYTF
TRBJ1-2,-,TRBV25-1,once,TGTGCCAGCAGTGGAGGTTGGGCTAACTATGGCTACACCTTC,CASSGGWANYGYTF
TRBJ1-4,-,TRBV29-1,-,TGCAGCGGGCGGGGTGCAACTAATGAAAAACTGTTTTTT,CSGRGATNEKLFF
TRBJ2-1,TRBD2,TRBV7-9,-,TGTGCCAGCAGCTCGAGCGGGAGATTCGGGAATGAGCAGTTCTTC,CASSSSGRFGNEQFF
TRBJ2-5,TRBD2,TRBV18,-,TGTGCCAGCTCATTCACTAGCGGGAGGACGGAGACCCAGTACTTC,CASSFTSGRTETQYF
TRBJ1-1,-,TRBV5-6,once,TGTGCCAGCAGCTTGAGGGGCACTGAAGCTTTCTTT,CASSLRGTEAFF
TRBJ1-1,-,TRBV7-8,once,TGTGCCAGCAGCGGCGGCTCCTCGGGGAACACTGAAGCTTTCTTT,CASSGGSSGNTEAFF
TRBJ2-2,TRBD2,TRBV27,-,TGTGCCAGCAGGGATCAAGCCGGGGGGATCGGGGAGCTGTTTTTT,CASRDQAGGIGELFF
TRBJ2-1,-,TRBV4-3,few,TGCGCCAGCAGCCCTACTCCGGGTCTAGGGGTGGATGAGCAGTTCTTC,CASSPTPGLGVDEQFF
TRBJ1-2,TRBD1,TRBV28,-,TGTGCCAGCAACCGGGACAGCGCCTATGGCTACACCTTC,CASNRDSAYGYTF
TRBJ2-5,TRBD1,TRBV5-1,once,TGCGCCAGCAGCGATACAGGGGGCAGGGACCAAGAGACCCAGTACTTC,CASSDTGGRDQETQYF
TRBJ2-7,TRBD2,TRBV18,-,TGTGCCAGCTCACCGCCTAGCGGGGGTACCTACGAGCAGTACTTC,CASSPPSGGTYEQYF
TRBJ2-7,-,TRBV7-2,-,TGTGCCAGCAGCCCGAATGGGCTCTCTTACGAGCAGTACTTC,CASSPNGLSYEQYF
TRBJ1-6,-,TRBV6-6,few,TGTGCCAGCAGAAAGGGGAATTCACCCCTCCACTTT,CASRKGNSPLHF
TRBJ2-1,TRBD2,TRBV30,-,TGTGCCTGGTCAAGCGGGAGCTCCTACAATGAGCAGTTCTTC,CAWSSGSSYNEQFF
TRBJ2-7,-,TRBV7-9,-,TGTGCCAGCAGCTTAGACCTAGGCCCTTTATACGAGCAGTACTTC,CASSLDLGPLYEQYF
TRBJ2-5,TRBD1,TRBV7-9,-,TGTGCCAGCAGCTTTCCCGACAGGGGCCACCAAGAGACCCAGTACTTC,CASSFPDRGHQETQYF
TRBJ1-5,-,TRBV19,-,TGTGCCAGTAGTTTCCAACAGAATCAGCCCCAGCATTTT,CASSFQQNQPQHF
TRBJ2-1,-,TRBV4-3,-,TGCGCCAGCAGCCCAATGGTTGGGCCCTACAATGAGCAGTTCTTC,CASSPMVGPYNEQFF